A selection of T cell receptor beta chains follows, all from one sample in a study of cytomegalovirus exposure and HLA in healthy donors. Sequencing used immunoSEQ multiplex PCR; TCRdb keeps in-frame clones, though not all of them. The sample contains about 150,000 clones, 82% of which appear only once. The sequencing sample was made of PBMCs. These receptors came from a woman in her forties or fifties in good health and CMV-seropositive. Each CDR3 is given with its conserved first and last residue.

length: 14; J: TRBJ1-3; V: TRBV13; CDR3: CASSLRGYGNTIYF
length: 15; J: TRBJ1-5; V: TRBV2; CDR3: CASSKTGTGNQPQHF
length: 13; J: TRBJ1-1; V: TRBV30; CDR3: CAWSVGGIAKAFF
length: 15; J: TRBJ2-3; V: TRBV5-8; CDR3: CASSLGSLGTDTQYF
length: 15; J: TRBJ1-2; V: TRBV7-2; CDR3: CASSLRAREHYGYTF
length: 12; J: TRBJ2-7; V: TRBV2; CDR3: CASRTTGVEQYF
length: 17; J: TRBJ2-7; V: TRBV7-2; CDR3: CASSQEGAAGGPREQYF
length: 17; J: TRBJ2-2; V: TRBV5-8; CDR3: CASSYHTGSANTGELFF
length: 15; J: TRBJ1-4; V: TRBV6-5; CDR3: CASTKDRVSNEKLFF
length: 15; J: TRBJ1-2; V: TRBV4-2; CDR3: CASSQGPGQNYGYTF
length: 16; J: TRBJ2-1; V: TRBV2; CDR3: CASSETGLAGRGEQFF
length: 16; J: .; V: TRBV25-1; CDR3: CASSEVREGGLGEQYF
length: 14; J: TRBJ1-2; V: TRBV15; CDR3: CATSGRDSNYGYTF
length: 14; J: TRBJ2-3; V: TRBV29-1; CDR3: CSALPRAVTDTQYF
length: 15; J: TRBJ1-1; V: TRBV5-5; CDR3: CASSFLDGVDTEAFF
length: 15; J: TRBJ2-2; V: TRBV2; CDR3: CASSEGTTNTGELFF
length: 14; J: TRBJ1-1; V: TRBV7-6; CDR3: CASSLDPAGTEAFF
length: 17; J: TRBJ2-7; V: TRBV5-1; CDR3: CASSLRASSGGSYEQYF
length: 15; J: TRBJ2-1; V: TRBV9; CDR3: CASSQLRNGGDEQFF
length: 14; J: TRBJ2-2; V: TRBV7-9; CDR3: CASSRIASTGELFF
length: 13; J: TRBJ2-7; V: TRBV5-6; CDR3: CASSFGRLYEQYF
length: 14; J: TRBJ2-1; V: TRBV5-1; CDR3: CASSLDSSYNEQFF
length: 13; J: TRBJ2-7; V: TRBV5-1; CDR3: CASSLKGGGEQYF
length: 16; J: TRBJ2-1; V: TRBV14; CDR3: CASSQGARTGINEQFF